A selection of T cell receptor beta chains follows, all from one sample in a study of T cell changes during pregnancy in multiple sclerosis. This table comes from immunoSEQ multiplex PCR, and its TCRdb copy is limited to in-frame clones, with some not included. The table includes approximately 130,000 clones, roughly 96% detected once. The input for sequencing was peripheral blood, taken after pregnancy. All receptors come from a female donor with multiple sclerosis, enrolled in a pregnancy study. Both conserved end residues are part of each CDR3.

j_call v_call cdr3_aa
TRBJ1-1 TRBV28 CASRYRGRGMNTEAFF
TRBJ2-3 TRBV29-1 CSVAHRVTSGTIYTDTQYF
TRBJ2-7 TRBV7-2 CASSLAGGASYEQYF
TRBJ2-1 TRBV30 CAWRPGLAGVGGYNEQFF
TRBJ2-2 TRBV19 CASSIYGPAGGRYTGELFF
TRBJ1-2 TRBV7-9 CASSFNAAGYTF
TRBJ2-7 TRBV7-6 CASSLSPSYEQYF
TRBJ2-7 TRBV28 CASRGLAASYEQYF
TRBJ2-1 TRBV19 CASSIGLAGGQGRNEQFF
TRBJ1-2 TRBV29-1 CSVYQGENGYTF
TRBJ1-2 TRBV7-8 CASSSRQGTNYGYTF
TRBJ1-2 TRBV2 CATNRGGQGGYTF
TRBJ2-5 TRBV28 CASSPYRYQETQYF
TRBJ2-3 TRBV25-1 CASSEMGRDTQYF
TRBJ2-1 TRBV27 CASRASLSSYNEQFF
TRBJ2-1 TRBV4-1 CASSQVERGYNEQFF
TRBJ2-5 TRBV5-1 CASSSGGGETQYF
TRBJ2-5 TRBV6-5 CATKGTSGRLETQYF
TRBJ2-2 TRBV5-1 CASSLAPPGLANTGELFF
TRBJ2-7 TRBV28 CASSPLGGAREQYF
TRBJ2-2 TRBV5-1 CATQTTGNTGELFF
TRBJ1-3 TRBV10-3 CAISSPRGSGNTIYF
TRBJ1-5 TRBV7-8 CASSYLAGGNQPQHF
TRBJ2-1 TRBV13 CASSALTASSYNEQFF
TRBJ1-4 TRBV19 CASSYPRKEEKLFF
TRBJ2-1 TRBV10-3 CAISREAANEQFF
TRBJ2-5 TRBV6-5 CASSPYSRGQETQYF
TRBJ2-7 TRBV13 CASSLAGLGYEQYF
TRBJ1-3 TRBV30 CAWSARDRGRGGNTIYF
TRBJ2-7 TRBV28 CASSRGEQYF
TRBJ1-5 TRBV15 CATRDSRGPQHF